This T cell receptor beta chain was captured in a study of molecular identifiers for immune sequencing clone quantification. About the study: Replicate experiments divided RNA from about 21,000 or 97,000 naive CD8 cells into five parts and sequenced four.

Points from the study as a whole: Jurkat TCR RNA spiked in from one cell reportedly remained identifiable amid approximately 1 million naive cells.

Trimming took 4 bases from V and 8 from J, leaving 12 bases between them. CDR3 size: 13 residues. The germline V gene has CDR1 SGDLS and CDR2 YYNGEE. On this clonotype itself: Its antigen is still unknown.

MiXCR was run by TCRdb on the PCR reads, yielding one entry per CDR3 protein. The table lists 460,000 or so distinct CDR3 sequences, about a quarter of them singletons. The receptor was derived from a human donor in good health. Some libraries in this study had Jurkat cell RNA spiked in. The genes are TRBV9 and TRBJ2-2; D call uncertain. Sequencing was carried out using naive CD8+ T cells from blood, with Jurkat cell RNA spiked in. Subset meaning: FACS-sorted CD8+CD4-CCR7+CD45RA+ naive T cells. This CDR3 is CASSKIATGELFF. CDR3 DNA sequence: TGTGCCAGCAGCAAAATTGCGACGGGGGAGCTGTTTTTT.